Presented here are 26 T cell receptor beta chains from one specimen sequenced in a study of CD8 T cells in ankylosing spondylitis. TCRdb reprocessed the 5' RACE reads via MiXCR and lists one record per CDR3 protein. The sample lists roughly 150,000 distinct CDR3 sequences; 9.5% to 10% were seen once. Sequenced material: blood, either unsorted or a sorted T cell fraction (not recorded which). These TCRs come from a female donor with ankylosing spondylitis or in good health (not recorded which).

The V gene is TRBV7-2, the J gene TRBJ2-7; a weak D match, TRBD2 (5 bases). Germline values: CDR1 SGHTA, CDR2 FQGNSA. V was shortened by 2 bases and J by 2 bases, with 16 bases between the two germline ends. This CDR3 spans 16 amino acids. CDR3 amino acids: CASSLTVLVGAYEQYF. The CDR3 DNA sequence: TGTGCCAGCAGCTTAACGGTCCTGGTCGGGGCCTACGAGCAGTACTTC.

V usage is TRBV28 and J usage is TRBJ1-5, with 7 bases matching TRBD1. Germline CDR1 MDHEN, CDR2 SYDVKM. The CDR3 covers 15 residues. V lost 6 bases, J lost 0 bases, and 5 bases stayed unmatched. The CDR3 loop reads CASSDRVYSNQPQHF. The DNA for the CDR3 is TGTGCCAGCAGCGACAGGGTTTATAGCAATCAGCCCCAGCATTTT. The full variable domain, in which reference TRBV28 and TRBJ1-5 provide the parts outside the CDR3, is DVKVTQSSRYLVKRTGEKVFLECVQDMDHENMFWYRQDPGLGLRLIYFSYDVKMKEKGDIPEGYSVSREKKERFSLILESASTNQTSMYLCASSDRVYSNQPQHFGDGTRLSIL.

This clonotype was observed a few times. V and J are TRBV5-6 and TRBJ2-3; TRBD1 matches at 10 bases. Trimming at V came to 2 bases and at J to 5 bases, leaving 5 bases not matched to a gene. CDR3 size: 15 residues. Germline loops: CDR1 SGHDT, CDR2 YYEEEE. CDR3 loop: CASSLGTGAGDTQYF. The CDR3 coding sequence is TGTGCCAGCAGCTTAGGGACAGGGGCGGGAGATACGCAGTATTTT.

This chain links TRBV19 with TRBJ1-2; D is possibly TRBD1 (5 bases). From germline, CDR1 is LNHDA and CDR2 SQIVND (reference sequence). CDR3 length: 13 residues. The germline V and J ends were trimmed by 8 bases and 5 bases, with 15 bases remaining between them. The CDR3 DNA is TGTGCCAGTTCCCCCCCTGACAGATATGGCTACACCTTC. Protein product: CASSPPDRYGYTF.

The chain is built from TRBV7-8 and TRBJ2-1; D not certain. Germline lookup yields CDR1 SGHVS and CDR2 FQNEAQ. This CDR3 is 15 amino acids long. The V gene lost 4 bases and the J gene lost 3 bases, with 13 bases spanning the gap. CDR3: CASSSEMARYNEQFF. In DNA form, the CDR3 reads TGTGCCAGCAGCTCGGAGATGGCCCGCTACAATGAGCAGTTCTTC. Full variable domain (missing parts from reference TRBV7-8 and TRBJ2-1): GAGVSQSPRYKVAKRGQDVALRCDPISGHVSLFWYQQALGQGPEFLTYFQNEAQLDKSGLPSDRFFAERPEGSVSTLKIQRTQQEDSAVYLCASSSEMARYNEQFFGPGTRLTVL.

V usage is TRBV20-1 and J usage is TRBJ2-4, with D tentatively TRBD1 (6 bases). There are 16 residues in the CDR3. CDR1 is DFQATT, CDR2 SNEGSKA, per germline (reference sequence). V lost 1 base, J lost 1 base, and 14 bases lay in between. This chain's CDR3 is CSARAPPQGAKNIQYF. The CDR3 coding sequence is TGCAGTGCTAGAGCCCCTCCTCAGGGGGCCAAAAACATTCAGTACTTC.

The gene calls are TRBV6-2 or TRBV6-3 and TRBJ2-7, with a tentative D call TRBD2 (6 bases). The V and J ends lost 5 bases and 2 bases respectively, with 16 bases between them. Germline loops: CDR1 MNHEY, CDR2 SVGEGT. The CDR3 covers 15 residues. For the CDR3, the DNA is TGTGCCAGCAGTCAATCCCTCGGGGGAGCCTACGAGCAGTACTTC. Its translation: CASSQSLGGAYEQYF.

This clonotype has at least ten counts. V gene TRBV12-3 or TRBV12-4 combines with J gene TRBJ1-2, with unresolved D. This CDR3 is 12 amino acids long. Trimming pared 5 bases from V and 4 bases from J, leaving 8 bases between. The CDR3 bases are TGTGCCAGCAGTGGAGGGAGCTATGGCTACACCTTC. This translates into CASSGGSYGYTF.

The chain employs TRBV30 and TRBJ1-1, with D uncertain. Looked up from germline, CDR1 is GTSNPN and CDR2 is SVGIG (reference sequence). The CDR3 is 13 amino acids. Between the trimmed V and J ends, which lost 4 bases and 5 bases, there was a span of 14 bases. The chain's CDR3 is CAWTPGGSTEAFF. CDR3 coding DNA: TGTGCCTGGACCCCGGGAGGGAGTACTGAAGCTTTCTTT.

This clonotype was observed a handful of times. This sequence joins TRBV27 and TRBJ2-1; the D gene is possibly TRBD1 (7 bases). V was clipped by 10 bases and J by 3 bases, with 16 bases between them. Germline CDR1 reads MNHEY; CDR2 reads SMNVEV (reference sequence). CDR3 length: 14 amino acids. The CDR3 loop is CATAPGGLYNEQFF. The CDR3 bases are TGTGCCACCGCACCAGGGGGACTCTACAATGAGCAGTTCTTC.

This clonotype was counted between two and nine times. J is TRBJ2-7 and V is TRBV27; no reliable D call. This CDR3 has 13 residues. Trimming stripped 2 bases from V and 2 bases from J, with 7 bases between. The germline gives CDR1 MNHEY, CDR2 SMNVEV (reference sequence). The CDR3 nucleotides are TGTGCCAGCAGTTTAATGGCAGCCTACGAGCAGTACTTC. This sequence encodes CASSLMAAYEQYF.

Only a few counts were recorded for this clonotype. This rearrangement joins TRBV20-1 to TRBJ2-2; 8 bases are shared with TRBD2. Germline CDR1 reads DFQATT; CDR2 reads SNEGSKA (reference sequence). The CDR3 extends over 17 amino acids. J was trimmed by 4 bases and V by 3 bases; bases with no gene match: 13. CDR3 DNA sequence: TGCAGTGCTAGCCCCTTTGTGGGCCGGGGGGGCACCGGGGAGCTGTTTTTT. Its protein is CSASPFVGRGGTGELFF.

This clonotype occurred a few times. This sequence joins TRBV27 and TRBJ1-6; a possible D gene is TRBD1 (5 bases). V was clipped by 0 bases and J by 9 bases, with 9 bases between them. The CDR3 totals 14 residues. Germline V CDR1 and CDR2: MNHEY, SMNVEV (reference sequence). The DNA for the CDR3 is TGTGCCAGCAGTTTATCGACGGGGCCTTCACCCCTCCACTTT. Its protein is CASSLSTGPSPLHF.

The J gene is TRBJ2-1, the V gene TRBV27; D could derive from TRBD1 or TRBD2 (5 bases each). CDR1 is MNHEY, CDR2 SMNVEV, per germline (reference sequence). Between the trimmed V and J ends, which lost 6 bases and 0 bases, there was a span of 12 bases. This CDR3 region has 15 residues. CDR3 coding DNA: TGTGCCAGCAGCTCCGGGACGGCCTCCTACAATGAGCAGTTCTTC. Protein sequence: CASSSGTASYNEQFF.

The sample holds a few counts of this clonotype. This chain links TRBV6-4 with TRBJ2-5; weak D call: TRBD2 (5 bases). The CDR3 loop spans 12 amino acids. CDR1 and CDR2 (germline): MRHNA, SNTAGT. V was cut by 10 bases and J by 5 bases, with 14 bases left in between. In DNA, the CDR3 is TGTGCCACCCGAGGGCTGTCGGAGACCCAGTACTTC. This codes for CATRGLSETQYF.

Only a few counts were recorded for this clonotype. This CDR3 is CASSDRREYNEQFF. The CDR3 DNA reads TGCGCCAGCAGCGACAGGCGAGAATACAATGAGCAGTTCTTC. V usage is TRBV5-1 and J usage is TRBJ2-1; tentative D call: TRBD1 (6 bases). Trimming left V 4 bases short and J 4 bases short, with 12 bases between. The CDR3 has 14 residues. Germline V gives CDR1 SGHRS, CDR2 YFSETQ.

The chain uses TRBV20-1 and TRBJ2-7, with D perhaps matching TRBD2 (6 bases). Deletions cut 8 bases from V and 0 bases from J, with 14 bases between. Germline CDR1 reads DFQATT; CDR2 reads SNEGSKA (reference sequence). CDR3 length: 13 residues. The CDR3 spells CSTRGSLSYEQYF. CDR3 DNA sequence: TGCAGTACACGGGGGTCCCTCTCCTACGAGCAGTACTTC.

This clonotype occurred many times. The V call is TRBV2, the J call TRBJ2-1; perhaps TRBD1 as D (5 bases). The CDR3 is 13 amino acids. Germline CDR1 reads SNHLY; CDR2 reads FYNNEI. Trimming removed 7 bases at V and 7 bases at J, with 14 bases between. Written as DNA, the CDR3 is TGTGCCAGCATGGTGGGGCTAGTTAATGAGCAGTTCTTC. Translation: CASMVGLVNEQFF.

This clonotype was counted between two and nine times. The chain has TRBV2 and TRBJ2-5, with D unresolved. The CDR3 covers 14 residues. Trimming pared 6 bases from V and 2 bases from J, leaving 13 bases between. In germline, CDR1 is SNHLY, CDR2 FYNNEI. CDR3 coding DNA: TGTGCCAGCAGCGGGTCGGGCACGCAAGAGACCCAGTACTTC. As protein: CASSGSGTQETQYF. The full variable domain, with the rest looked up from reference TRBV2 and TRBJ2-5, is EPEVTQTPSHQVTQMGQEVILRCVPISNHLYFYWYRQILGQKVEFLVSFYNNEISEKSEIFDDQFSVERPDGSNFTLKIRSTKLEDSAMYFCASSGSGTQETQYFGPGTRLLVL.

This clonotype was found many times. The V call is TRBV27, the J call TRBJ1-1; no clear D gene. Germline V gene data show CDR1 as MNHEY and CDR2 as SMNVEV (reference sequence). The CDR3 totals 13 residues. V was clipped by 2 bases and J by 7 bases, with 11 bases between them. CDR3 nucleotide sequence: TGTGCCAGCAGTTTAATGGCAACTGGTGAAGCTTTCTTT. Translation: CASSLMATGEAFF.

This clonotype was observed at least ten times. The chain couples TRBV14 to TRBJ1-1, with D unresolved. Germline lookup yields CDR1 SGHDN and CDR2 FVKESK. The CDR3 is 14 amino acids. Between the trimmed V and J ends, which lost 1 base and 3 bases, there was a span of 9 bases. The CDR3 DNA reads TGTGCCAGCAGCCAAGTCCCGGGGTACACTGAAGCTTTCTTT. Its protein product is CASSQVPGYTEAFF.

This chain uses TRBV28 with TRBJ1-1; the D is unclear. Trimming pared 3 bases from V and 1 base from J, leaving 6 bases between. The CDR3 loop spans 13 amino acids. Germline CDR1 is MDHEN and CDR2 is SYDVKM. The CDR3 nucleotides read TGTGCCAGCAGTTTTCGCCCGAACACTGAAGCTTTCTTT. Encoded protein: CASSFRPNTEAFF.

This clonotype has a count of ten or more. The rearrangement links TRBV3-1 to TRBJ2-1; D uncertain. CDR1 is LGHDT and CDR2 is YNNKEL in the germline V gene (reference sequence). The CDR3 is 13 amino acids. Trimming left V 4 bases short and J 0 bases short, with 4 bases between. The CDR3, as DNA: TGTGCCAGCAGCCCACTCTCCTACAATGAGCAGTTCTTC. It specifies CASSPLSYNEQFF.

The rearrangement uses TRBV7-9 and TRBJ2-7; D unclear. V was clipped by 5 bases and J by 9 bases, with 17 bases between them. CDR3 length: 13 residues. Germline CDR1 and CDR2: SEHNR and FQNEAQ (reference sequence). CDR3 sequence reads: CASSQYGPMGQYF. The CDR3 DNA sequence: TGTGCCAGCAGCCAGTATGGGCCCATGGGGCAGTACTTC.

This clonotype was counted a few times. The V call is TRBV7-9, the J call TRBJ2-7, with D possibly TRBD2 on 6 matching bases. Trimming took off 1 base at V and 6 bases at J, with 13 bases between the two ends. The germline V gene encodes CDR1 SEHNR and CDR2 FQNEAQ (reference sequence). The CDR3 is 14 amino acids. The chain's CDR3 is CASSLGQGLLEQYF. The DNA for the CDR3 is TGTGCCAGCAGCTTAGGGCAGGGACTCCTCGAGCAGTACTTC.

The sample holds many counts of this clonotype. J is TRBJ2-1 and V is TRBV6-2 or TRBV6-3; TRBD2 might be the D (5 bases). The CDR3 totals 14 residues. CDR1 and CDR2 from the germline V gene are MNHEY and SVGEGT. The V and J ends lost 2 bases and 7 bases respectively, with 12 bases between them. CDR3 region: CASSYDDYGNEQFF. Here the CDR3 DNA reads TGTGCCAGCAGTTACGACGACTATGGAAATGAGCAGTTCTTC.